This TCR beta chain was recorded in a study of beta chain features in type 1 diabetes. General observations from the study: There was a moderate but significant shortening of TCRB CDR3s in all four CD4+ subsets of Type 1 diabetes patients.

Isolated RNA was reverse transcribed in full, so expressed TCRB transcripts were sequenced. The method was immunoSEQ multiplex PCR; TCRdb's version includes in-frame clones alone and lacks a portion of them. The repertoire holds 120,000 or so clones, with about 18% as singletons. V was shortened by 5 bases and J by 8 bases, with 15 bases between the two germline ends. Looked up from germline, CDR1 is MNHEY and CDR2 is SVGAGI. The CDR3 totals 13 residues. Turning to this clone: Its antigen is not identified.

This chain uses TRBV6-5 with TRBJ1-1; a weak D match, TRBD1 (5 bases). What was sequenced was central memory CD4+ T cells from blood. This receptor was identified in a man aged 18 to 30 with type 1 diabetes. CDR3 in DNA: TGTGCCAGCAGTCGGGGGGTTGAGACCGAAGCTTTCTTT. Protein product: CASSRGVETEAFF.